This TCR beta chain stems from a study of Ad26.COV2.S vaccination and SARS-CoV-2 variants. The CDR3 extends over 13 amino acids. CDR1 is SGHKS and CDR2 is YYEKEE in the germline V gene (reference sequence). Germline trimming cut 4 bases from V and 5 bases from J; bases unmatched to any gene: 4. Treatment denoted: around 19 received Ad26.COV2.S at low or high dose, single or two shots; about 5 received placebo; per-sample allocation not given. Collection of samples fell on day 63 after the first vaccine or placebo injection. It was an adult aged 18-55 years in Boston who was the donor. Produced via immunoSEQ multiplex PCR; TCRdb's table is partial and in-frame only. Here the sample spans some 290,000 clones, approximately 86% being singletons.

The material was peripheral blood, obtained in a trial of Ad26.COV2.S vaccine versus placebo. This clonotype was obtained from a person aged 18-60 years who received the Ad26.COV2.S COVID-19 vaccine or a placebo. The V gene is TRBV5-5, the J gene TRBJ2-3, with 7 bases identical to TRBD1. CDR3 sequence reads: CASSEQGIDTQYF. CDR3 nucleotide sequence: TGTGCCAGCAGCGAACAGGGGATAGATACGCAGTATTTT. Combining the CDR3 with reference TRBV5-5 and TRBJ2-3 gives the whole variable domain DAGVTQSPTHLIKTRGQQVTLRCSPISGHKSVSWYQQVLGQGPQFIFQYYEKEERGRGNFPDRFSARQFPNYSSELNVNALLLGDSALYLCASSEQGIDTQYFGPGTRLTVL.